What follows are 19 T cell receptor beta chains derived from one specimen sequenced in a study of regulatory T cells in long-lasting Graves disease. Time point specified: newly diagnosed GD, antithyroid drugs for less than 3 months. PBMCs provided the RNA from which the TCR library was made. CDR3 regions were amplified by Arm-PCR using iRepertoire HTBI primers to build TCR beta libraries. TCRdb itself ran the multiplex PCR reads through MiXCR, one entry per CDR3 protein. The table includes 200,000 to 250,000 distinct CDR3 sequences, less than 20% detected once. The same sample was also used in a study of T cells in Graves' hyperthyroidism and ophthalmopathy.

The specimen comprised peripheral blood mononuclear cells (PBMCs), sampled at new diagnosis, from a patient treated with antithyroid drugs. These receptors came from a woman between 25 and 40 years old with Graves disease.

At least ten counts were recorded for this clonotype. CDR3 region: CAWERAYGYTF. CDR3 DNA: TGTGCCTGGGAACGAGCGTATGGCTACACCTTC. The V and J genes are TRBV30 and TRBJ1-2; no reliable D call. Trimming took 5 bases from V and 5 from J, leaving 9 bases between them. The CDR3 is 11 residues long. Per the germline V gene, CDR1 is GTSNPN and CDR2 is SVGIG (reference sequence). Based on the CDR3 plus reference TRBV30 and TRBJ1-2, the full variable domain is SQTIHQWPATLVQPVGSPLSLECTVEGTSNPNLYWYRQAAGRGLQLLFYSVGIGQISSEVPQNLSASRPQDRQFILSSKKLLLSDSGFYLCAWERAYGYTFGSGTRLTVV.

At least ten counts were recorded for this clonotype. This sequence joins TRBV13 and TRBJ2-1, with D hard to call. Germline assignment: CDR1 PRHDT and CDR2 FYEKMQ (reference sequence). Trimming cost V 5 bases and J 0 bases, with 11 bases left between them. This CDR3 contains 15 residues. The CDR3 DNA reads TGTGCCAGCAGCGCCCGGTTTATCTCCTACAATGAGCAGTTCTTC. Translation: CASSARFISYNEQFF.

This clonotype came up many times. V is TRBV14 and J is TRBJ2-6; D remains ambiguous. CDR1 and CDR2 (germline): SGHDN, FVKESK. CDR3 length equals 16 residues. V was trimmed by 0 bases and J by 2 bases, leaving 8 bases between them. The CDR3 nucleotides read TGTGCCAGCAGCCAAGATCTAGGGCCTGGGGCCAACGTCCTGACTTTC. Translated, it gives CASSQDLGPGANVLTF. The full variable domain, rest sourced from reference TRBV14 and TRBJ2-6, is EAGVTQFPSHSVIEKGQTVTLRCDPISGHDNLYWYRRVMGKEIKFLLHFVKESKQDESGMPNNRFLAERTGGTYSTLKVQPAELEDSGVYFCASSQDLGPGANVLTFGAGSRLTVL.

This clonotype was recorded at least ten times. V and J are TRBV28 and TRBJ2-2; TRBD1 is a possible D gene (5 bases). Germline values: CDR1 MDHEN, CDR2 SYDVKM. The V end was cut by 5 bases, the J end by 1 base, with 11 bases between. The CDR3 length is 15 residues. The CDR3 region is CASSPPDKNTGELFF. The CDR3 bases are TGTGCCAGCAGTCCCCCGGACAAGAACACCGGGGAGCTGTTTTTT.

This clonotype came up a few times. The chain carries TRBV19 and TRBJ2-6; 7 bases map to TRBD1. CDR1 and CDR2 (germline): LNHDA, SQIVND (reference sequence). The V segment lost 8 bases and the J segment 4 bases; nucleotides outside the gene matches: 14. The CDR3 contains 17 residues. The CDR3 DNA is TGTGCCAGTGGCCGCCCCACAGGGGTGCGGGGGGCCAACGTCCTGACTTTC. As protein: CASGRPTGVRGANVLTF.

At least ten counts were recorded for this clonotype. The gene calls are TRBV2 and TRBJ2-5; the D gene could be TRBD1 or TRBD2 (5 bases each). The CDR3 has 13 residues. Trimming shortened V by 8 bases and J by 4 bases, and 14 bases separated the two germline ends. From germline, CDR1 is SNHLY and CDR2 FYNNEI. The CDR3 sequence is CASRGWYTETQYF. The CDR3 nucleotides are TGTGCCAGCCGGGGCTGGTACACAGAGACCCAGTACTTC.

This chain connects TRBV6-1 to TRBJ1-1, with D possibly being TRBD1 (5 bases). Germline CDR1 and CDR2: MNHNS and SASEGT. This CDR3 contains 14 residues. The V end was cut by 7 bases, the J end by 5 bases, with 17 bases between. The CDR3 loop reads CASNPGREETEAFF. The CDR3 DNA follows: TGTGCCAGCAACCCGGGACGAGAGGAGACTGAAGCTTTCTTT.

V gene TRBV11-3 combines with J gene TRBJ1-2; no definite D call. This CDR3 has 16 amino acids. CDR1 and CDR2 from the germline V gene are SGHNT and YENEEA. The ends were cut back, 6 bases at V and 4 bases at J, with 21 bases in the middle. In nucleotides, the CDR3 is TGTGCCAGCAGAGCTGTTGGAGTTCCCGGTCGCTATGGCTACACCTTC. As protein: CASRAVGVPGRYGYTF. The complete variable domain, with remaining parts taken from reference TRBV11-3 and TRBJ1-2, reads EAGVVQSPRYKIIEKKQPVAFWCNPISGHNTLYWYLQNLGQGPELLIRYENEEAVDDSQLPKDRFSAERLKGVDSTLKIQPAELGDSAVYLCASRAVGVPGRYGYTFGSGTRLTVV.

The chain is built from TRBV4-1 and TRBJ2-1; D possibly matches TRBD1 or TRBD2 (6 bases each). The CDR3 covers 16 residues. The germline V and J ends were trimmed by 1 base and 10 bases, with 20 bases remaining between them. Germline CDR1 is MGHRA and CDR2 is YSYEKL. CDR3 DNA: TGCGCCAGCAGCCAAGTATGGGGACCGGGGGCTGGGGAGCAGTTCTTC. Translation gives CASSQVWGPGAGEQFF.

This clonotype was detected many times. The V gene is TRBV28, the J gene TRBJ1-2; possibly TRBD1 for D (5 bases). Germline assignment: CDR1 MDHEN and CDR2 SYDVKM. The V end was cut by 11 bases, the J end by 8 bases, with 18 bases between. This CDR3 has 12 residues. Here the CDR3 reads CAWAGAGTGYTF. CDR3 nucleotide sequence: TGTGCCTGGGCCGGGGCAGGAACGGGCTACACCTTC.

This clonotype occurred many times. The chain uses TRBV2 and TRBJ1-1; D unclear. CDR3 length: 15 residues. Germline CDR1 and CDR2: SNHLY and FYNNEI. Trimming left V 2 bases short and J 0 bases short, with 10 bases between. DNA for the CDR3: TGTGCCAGCAGTGAATTGGTACTCTTGAACACTGAAGCTTTCTTT. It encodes CASSELVLLNTEAFF.

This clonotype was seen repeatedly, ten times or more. CDR3: CASRRGLAGGENIQYF. Here the CDR3 DNA reads TGTGCCAGCAGGCGCGGACTAGCGGGAGGGGAAAACATTCAGTACTTC. The rearrangement links TRBV7-8 to TRBJ2-4, with 15 nucleotides matching TRBD2. The germline V gene encodes CDR1 SGHVS and CDR2 FQNEAQ. This CDR3 region has 16 residues. V lost 6 bases, J lost 5 bases, and 5 bases stayed unmatched.

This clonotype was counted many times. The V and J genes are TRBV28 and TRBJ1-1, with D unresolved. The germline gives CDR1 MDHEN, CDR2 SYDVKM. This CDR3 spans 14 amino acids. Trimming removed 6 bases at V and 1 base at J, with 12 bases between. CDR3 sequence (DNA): TGTGCCAGCAGGAATACGGATACGAACACTGAAGCTTTCTTT. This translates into CASRNTDTNTEAFF.

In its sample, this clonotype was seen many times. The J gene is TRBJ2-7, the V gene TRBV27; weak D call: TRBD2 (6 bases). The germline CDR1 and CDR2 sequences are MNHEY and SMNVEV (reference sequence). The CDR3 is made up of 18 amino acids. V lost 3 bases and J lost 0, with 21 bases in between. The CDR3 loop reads CASSFGTPDSSSSYEQYF. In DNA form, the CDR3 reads TGTGCCAGCAGTTTCGGGACTCCAGATAGCTCGAGCTCCTACGAGCAGTACTTC.

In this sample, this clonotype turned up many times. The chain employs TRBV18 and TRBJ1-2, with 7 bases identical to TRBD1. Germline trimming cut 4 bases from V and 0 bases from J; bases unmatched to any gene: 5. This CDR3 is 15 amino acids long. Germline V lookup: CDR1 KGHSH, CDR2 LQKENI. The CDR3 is CASSRQGPSNYGYTF. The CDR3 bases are TGTGCCAGCTCACGACAGGGCCCTTCTAACTATGGCTACACCTTC.

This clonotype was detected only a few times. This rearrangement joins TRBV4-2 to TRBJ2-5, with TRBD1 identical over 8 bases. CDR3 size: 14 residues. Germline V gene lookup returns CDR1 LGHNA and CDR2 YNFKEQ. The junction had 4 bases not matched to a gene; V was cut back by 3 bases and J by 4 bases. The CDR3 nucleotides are TGTGCCAGCAGCCAGGTACAGGGGGGAGAGACCCAGTACTTC. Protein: CASSQVQGGETQYF.

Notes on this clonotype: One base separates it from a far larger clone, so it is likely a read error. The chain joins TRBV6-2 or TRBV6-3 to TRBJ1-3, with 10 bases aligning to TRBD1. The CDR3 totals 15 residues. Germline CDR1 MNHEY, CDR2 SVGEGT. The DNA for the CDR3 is TGTGCCAGCAGTCCCGGGACAGGGGCTGGAAACACCACATATTTT. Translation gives CASSPGTGAGNTTYF.

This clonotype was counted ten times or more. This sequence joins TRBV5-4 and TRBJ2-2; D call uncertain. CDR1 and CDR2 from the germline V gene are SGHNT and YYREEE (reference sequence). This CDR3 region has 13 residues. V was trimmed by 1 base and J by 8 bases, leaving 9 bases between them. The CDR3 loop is CASSLRLEGELFF. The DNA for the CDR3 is TGTGCCAGCAGCTTGAGGCTAGAAGGGGAGCTGTTTTTT. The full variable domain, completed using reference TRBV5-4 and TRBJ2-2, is ETGVTQSPTHLIKTRGQQVTLRCSSQSGHNTVSWYQQALGQGPQFIFQYYREEENGRGNFPPRFSGLQFPNYSSELNVNALELDDSALYLCASSLRLEGELFFGEGSRLTVL.

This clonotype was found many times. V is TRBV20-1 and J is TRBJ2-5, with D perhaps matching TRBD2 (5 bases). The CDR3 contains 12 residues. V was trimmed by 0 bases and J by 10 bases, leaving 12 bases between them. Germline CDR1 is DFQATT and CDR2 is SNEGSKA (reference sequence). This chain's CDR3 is CSARDKGEGQYF. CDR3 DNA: TGCAGTGCTAGAGATAAGGGCGAGGGCCAGTACTTC.